This TCR beta chain was obtained from a study of cytomegalovirus exposure and HLA in healthy donors. Study results and caveats: Immune exposure data for these donors was limited to CMV serostatus. Within an earlier analysis, most TCR beta V segments proved productive either about 87% or about 30% of the time.

At the time of sampling, donors were nominally healthy, though unrecorded immune exposures were likely. As concerns this clone: What it binds is unknown.

V was shortened by 2 bases and J by 2 bases, with 6 bases between the two germline ends. Per the germline V gene, CDR1 is LGHNA and CDR2 is YNFKEQ. CDR3 length equals 13 residues. PCR amplification relied on 60 Vbeta primers (plus 13 Jbeta primers). As processed by the authors: Later reanalysis found 80 million or so unique TCR beta chains, 9 million to 12 million of them shared. Sequenced by immunoSEQ multiplex PCR; TCRdb stores in-frame clones only, minus some. V and J calls and clone size come straight from that table; D and trimming were deduced from the DNA. The sample lists approximately 100,000 clones; 77% were seen once.

The sequenced sample consisted of PBMCs. The source of this sequence is a man aged 40-49 years in good health and CMV-seropositive. The chain employs TRBV4-2 and TRBJ1-2; maybe TRBD1 (6 bases). The CDR3 reads CASSQTGNYGYTF. CDR3 nucleotide sequence: TGTGCCAGCAGCCAAACAGGGAACTATGGCTACACCTTC.